This T cell receptor (beta chain) originates from a study of read filtering for tumor transcriptome and immune sequencing. Whole-study context: IR-seq gave about 3.5 to 11 million TCR reads per sample; RNA-seq gave roughly 80 to 1,400.

There are a few counts of this clonotype. Germline loops: CDR1 SQVTM, CDR2 ANQGSEA. V was pared by 7 bases and J by 5 bases, with 6 bases of the junction left unmatched. The CDR3 covers 13 residues. This library used approximately 0.4 ug RNA and molecular barcoded adaptors spanning alpha/delta and beta/gamma chains. TCRdb recomputed calls from the reads with MiXCR, one row per CDR3 protein. The sample yields approximately 150,000 distinct CDR3 sequences, around 14% seen once. At the time of active disease, bone marrow was collected from every patient. This TCR was recovered from a donor at least 40 years old with multiple myeloma. The V call is TRBV29-1, the J call TRBJ2-1; the match to TRBD1 covers 9 bases. The sample was a population of CD138-negative cells sorted from bone marrow. The CDR3 loop reads CSAPTGGHNEQFF. CDR3 coding DNA: TGCAGCGCCCCGACAGGGGGACACAATGAGCAGTTCTTC.